Sequencing of this T cell receptor (beta chain) was carried out in a study of identical twins. Study-wide points: It was cross-sectional statistical analysis, not following the same donors, that the conclusions relied on. Beta clonotypes that were abundant in cord blood contained fewer insertions, a pattern absent from memory repertoires.

With respect to this clonotype: Its antigen is still unknown.

Template switching supplied a universal primer site; unique molecular identifiers were carried on the cDNA. Via MiXCR, TCRdb re-called the 5' RACE reads, giving one row per CDR3 protein. Of approximately 1.8 million distinct CDR3 sequences in the sample, less than 35% were seen once. This sequence originates from a newborn girl in good health. The material sequenced was cord blood.

As DNA, the CDR3 is TGCAGCGCCGAGGACAGAGCGCGAGGCTACACCTTC. Translation: CSAEDRARGYTF. This rearrangement joins TRBV29-1 to TRBJ1-2; D is perhaps TRBD1 (6 bases). CDR3 length: 12 amino acids. The V gene's germline CDR1 is SQVTM and CDR2 ANQGSEA. Trimming pared 7 bases from V and 8 bases from J, leaving 17 bases between.